This entry features one T cell receptor (beta chain) sequence. Its antigen is unknown. This specimen belongs to a study of OX40 agonist ivuxolimab in advanced cancers. Study-level information: Enrolled patients in dose escalation had cancers that were hepatocellular carcinoma, melanoma, renal cell or head and neck cancer. Those enrolled were less than 85% male, with a mean age of approximately 60 years and ages from about 20 to 79.

The CDR3 has 15 residues. The V gene end was trimmed by 3 bases and the J gene end by 4 bases; junction bases not matched to a gene: 7. Germline lookup yields CDR1 LNHNV and CDR2 YYDKDF (reference sequence). Sequencing was performed with immunoSEQ multiplex PCR; in TCRdb, only in-frame clones are kept and a portion is missing. The table includes 96,000 or so clones, approximately 84% detected once. Whole-study findings and limits: Antigen specificity of clonally expanded peripheral T cells was not established. More expanded clones were found, on average, in CD8+ than in CD4+ T cells.

J is TRBJ2-7 and V is TRBV15; TRBD1 aligns across 9 bases. This clonotype was obtained from an adult with an advanced solid tumor such as melanoma, head and neck, liver or kidney cancer. The input for sequencing was CD4+ or CD8+ T cells sorted from blood, taken in a trial of the OX40 agonist ivuxolimab. The CDR3 protein is CATSRAGQGTYEQYF. Written as DNA, the CDR3 is TGTGCCACCAGCAGGGCCGGACAGGGGACATACGAGCAGTACTTC. Full variable domain (remainder filled in from reference TRBV15 and TRBJ2-7): DAMVIQNPRYQVTQFGKPVTLSCSQTLNHNVMYWYQQKSSQAPKLLFHYYDKDFNNEADTPDNFQSRRPNTSFCFLDIRSPGLGDTAMYLCATSRAGQGTYEQYFGPGTRLTVT.